These 18 T cell receptor beta chains share one sample of origin, sequenced in a study of T cells in Graves' hyperthyroidism and ophthalmopathy. There were TCR beta CDR3 regions amplified from RNA transcripts. The HTBI set primed first-round TCR CDR3 RT-PCR. TCRdb redid the calling of the multiplex PCR reads with MiXCR, one entry per CDR3 protein. This sample yields 400,000 to 550,000 distinct CDR3 sequences, of which approximately 25% are seen a single time; 10% to 12% belongs to the top ten. The sample taken for sequencing was blood. These receptors originate from a woman aged 25-40 years with Graves' ophthalmopathy.

This clonotype came up many times. This chain joins TRBV12-3 or TRBV12-4 and TRBJ1-3; no definite D call. Trimming cost V 1 base and J 0 bases, with 7 bases left between them. This CDR3 comprises 15 residues. The DNA of the CDR3 is TGTGCCAGCAGTTTAGGACGGCTCTCTGGAAACACCATATATTTT. It specifies CASSLGRLSGNTIYF.

The genes are TRBV19 and TRBJ1-2, with a possible D match to TRBD1 (5 bases). The CDR3 consists of 13 residues. Germline values: CDR1 LNHDA, CDR2 SQIVND (reference sequence). V was trimmed by 3 bases and J by 9 bases, leaving 14 bases between them. The CDR3 sequence: CASSIQGAGSYTF. CDR3 nucleotides: TGTGCCAGTAGTATTCAGGGCGCCGGAAGCTACACCTTC.

This clonotype showed up just a few times. The DNA of the CDR3 is TGCGCCAGCAGCTTGGCAGCGGGACCCGGGACCGGGGAGCTGTTTTTT. This sequence encodes CASSLAAGPGTGELFF. The J gene is TRBJ2-2, the V gene TRBV5-1; 7 nucleotides agree with TRBD2. After removal of 0 bases from V and 5 bases from J, the junction contained 7 bases not matched to a gene. This CDR3 is 16 amino acids long. From germline, CDR1 is SGHRS and CDR2 YFSETQ.

This clonotype was found many times. The V and J genes are TRBV9 and TRBJ2-7; D gene ambiguous. Germline-derived CDR1 and CDR2 are SGDLS and YYNGEE. CDR3 length: 14 residues. Trimming took off 0 bases at V and 0 bases at J, with 7 bases between the two ends. CDR3 in amino acids: CASSVGPSSYEQYF. CDR3 in DNA: TGTGCCAGCAGCGTAGGACCTAGCTCCTACGAGCAGTACTTC.

The V gene is TRBV9, the J gene TRBJ1-1; D unclear. This CDR3 is 15 amino acids long. V lost 0 bases and J 2 bases, leaving 11 bases between the germline ends. Germline-derived CDR1 and CDR2 are SGDLS and YYNGEE. The CDR3 nucleotides read TGTGCCAGCAGCGTAGTCGGGTTTCCAAACACTGAAGCTTTCTTT. Protein: CASSVVGFPNTEAFF.

The V call is TRBV6-1, the J call TRBJ2-5; TRBD2 matches 7 bases. The CDR3 length is 15 residues. CDR1 and CDR2 from the germline V gene are MNHNS and SASEGT. V was pared by 6 bases and J by 0 bases, with 7 bases of the junction left unmatched. CDR3 DNA: TGTGCCAGCAGCCCACTCGGGGGGTACCAAGAGACCCAGTACTTC. It yields the protein CASSPLGGYQETQYF.

The chain joins TRBV6-1 to TRBJ1-1; no definite D call. CDR1 is MNHNS, CDR2 SASEGT, per germline. With 6 bases removed from V and 1 base from J, the gap between germline ends came to 9 bases. The CDR3 is 13 residues long. The DNA for the CDR3 is TGTGCCAGCAGGGCATTCCAGAACACTGAAGCTTTCTTT. Protein product: CASRAFQNTEAFF.

This clonotype was seen many times. This sequence joins TRBV4-3 and TRBJ2-7, with no clear D. Trimming cost V 2 bases and J 3 bases, with 14 bases left between them. The CDR3 totals 15 residues. CDR1 is LGHNA and CDR2 is YSLEER in the germline V gene. The CDR3: CASSQQALDGYEQYF. The CDR3 DNA is TGCGCCAGCAGCCAACAAGCTCTCGACGGCTACGAGCAGTACTTC.

This clonotype was seen at least ten times. DNA for the CDR3: TGTGCCAGCAGATTGACAGGGGATCTATACGAGCAGTACTTC. Residues: CASRLTGDLYEQYF. This sequence joins TRBV11-1 and TRBJ2-7; TRBD1 matches at 8 bases. Germline-derived CDR1 and CDR2 are SGHAT and FQDESV (reference sequence). There are 14 residues in the CDR3. V lost 6 bases, J lost 4 bases, and 8 bases stayed unmatched. The whole variable domain, remainder taken from reference TRBV11-1 and TRBJ2-7, is EAEVAQSPRYKITEKSQAVAFWCDPISGHATLYWYRQILGQGPELLVQFQDESVVDDSQLPKDRFSAERLKGVDSTLKIQPAELGDSAMYLCASRLTGDLYEQYFGPGTRLTVT.

This clonotype has ten or more counts. The rearrangement uses TRBV2 and TRBJ2-2, with TRBD1 matching 7 bases. The J segment lost 7 bases and the V segment lost 4 bases, leaving 6 bases of the junction unmatched. Germline CDR1 is SNHLY and CDR2 is FYNNEI. The CDR3 is 14 residues long. CDR3 DNA sequence: TGTGCCAGCAGTGGCGCGACAGGGTTCGGGGAGCTGTTTTTT. It specifies CASSGATGFGELFF. Looking up the rest from reference TRBV2 and TRBJ2-2 gives the full variable domain: EPEVTQTPSHQVTQMGQEVILRCVPISNHLYFYWYRQILGQKVEFLVSFYNNEISEKSEIFDDQFSVERPDGSNFTLKIRSTKLEDSAMYFCASSGATGFGELFFGEGSRLTVL.

As to this clonotype: The conserved closing phenylalanine or tryptophan is absent in this CDR3, likely reflecting a read error. The chain carries TRBV27 and TRBJ1-1, with D uncertain. V lost 4 bases, J lost 9 bases, and 9 bases lay in between. Germline CDR1 is MNHEY and CDR2 is SMNVEV (reference sequence). This CDR3 is 11 amino acids long. The DNA for the CDR3 is TGTGCCAGCAGTTCCAGAACGAAAGCTTTCTAT. It yields the protein CASSSRTKAFY.

This clonotype was found many times. The chain is built from TRBV10-1 and TRBJ1-1; D gene uncertain. The CDR3 is made up of 13 amino acids. V lost 2 bases and J 0 bases, leaving 4 bases between the germline ends. Germline V gene lookup returns CDR1 WNHNN and CDR2 SYGVQD (reference sequence). CDR3 DNA: TGCGCCAGCAGTGAGAATTTGAACACTGAAGCTTTCTTT. Its protein is CASSENLNTEAFF.

This clonotype was seen many times. The rearrangement links TRBV11-1 to TRBJ1-3; D not resolved. This CDR3 comprises 15 residues. Germline lookup yields CDR1 SGHAT and CDR2 FQDESV (reference sequence). V was shortened by 7 bases and J by 4 bases, with 17 bases between the two germline ends. CDR3 in DNA: TGTGCCAGCACCAACTGGGGAACCGCCGGAAACACCATATATTTT. Protein: CASTNWGTAGNTIYF.

There are many counts of this clonotype. This chain links TRBV6-2 or TRBV6-3 with TRBJ2-7; no clear D gene. V gave up 2 bases and J gave up 3 bases, with 11 bases separating them. The CDR3 is 14 amino acids. The germline V gene has CDR1 MNHEY and CDR2 SVGEGT. The CDR3 coding sequence is TGTGCCAGCAGTTACGGTGGAGTGGACTACGAGCAGTACTTC. Protein product: CASSYGGVDYEQYF.

The chain is built from TRBV12-3 or TRBV12-4 and TRBJ2-5; D tentatively reads TRBD1 or TRBD2 (6 bases each). Trimming left V 3 bases short and J 5 bases short, with 19 bases between. The CDR3 extends over 16 amino acids. The CDR3 loop is CASSLRLWGAMETQYF. CDR3 nucleotides: TGTGCCAGCAGTTTGAGGTTGTGGGGGGCGATGGAGACCCAGTACTTC.

This clonotype turned up a few times. The J gene is TRBJ2-5, the V gene TRBV7-2; D remains ambiguous. CDR1 is SGHTA, CDR2 FQGNSA, per germline. Trimming cost V 2 bases and J 1 base, with 8 bases left between them. There are 14 residues in the CDR3. DNA of the CDR3: TGTGCCAGCAGCTTACTAGTTCCCCAAGAGACCCAGTACTTC. It yields the protein CASSLLVPQETQYF. Full variable domain (outside the CDR3, taken from reference TRBV7-2 and TRBJ2-5): GAGVSQSPSNKVTEKGKDVELRCDPISGHTALYWYRQSLGQGLEFLIYFQGNSAPDKSGLPSDRFSAERTGGSVSTLTIQRTQQEDSAVYLCASSLLVPQETQYFGPGTRLLVL.

In its sample, this clonotype was seen many times. The chain is built from TRBV19 and TRBJ2-7; D not resolved. CDR3 size: 14 residues. V dropped 3 bases and J dropped 0 bases, with 9 bases sitting between them. The germline V gene encodes CDR1 LNHDA and CDR2 SQIVND (reference sequence). The CDR3 region is CASSIDLFSYEQYF. The CDR3 region has the DNA TGTGCCAGTAGTATCGACCTCTTCTCCTACGAGCAGTACTTC. The full variable domain, its missing parts supplied by reference TRBV19 and TRBJ2-7, is DGGITQSPKYLFRKEGQNVTLSCEQNLNHDAMYWYRQDPGQGLRLIYYSQIVNDFQKGDIAEGYSVSREKKESFPLTVTSAQKNPTAFYLCASSIDLFSYEQYFGPGTRLTVT.

This clonotype was recorded a few times. The chain has TRBV4-1 and TRBJ2-7; D unclear. This CDR3 is built from 15 residues. CDR1 and CDR2 from the germline V gene are MGHRA and YSYEKL. Trimming took off 0 bases at V and 3 bases at J, with 12 bases between the two ends. In nucleotides, the CDR3 is TGCGCCAGCAGCCAAGATATCCTGGTCGGCTACGAGCAGTACTTC. It codes for CASSQDILVGYEQYF.